Presented here are 20 T cell receptor beta chains from one specimen sequenced in a study of T cells after somatic rescue of genetic block. The data were produced by immunoSEQ multiplex PCR, yet TCRdb's version contains in-frame clones alone and is incomplete. The sample lists under 150,000 clones; 75% to 95% were seen once. Material: peripheral blood mononuclear cells (PBMCs). The origin of the receptors is a woman aged 18-30 years.

This chain links TRBV11-2 with TRBJ2-7; D is undetermined. Trimming left V 1 base short and J 5 bases short, with 15 bases between. Germline assignment: CDR1 SGHAT and CDR2 FQNNGV. The CDR3 is 15 residues long. The CDR3 nucleotides read TGTGCCAGCAGCTTAGGGATCAATCAAAATGACGAGCAGTACTTC. Amino acids: CASSLGINQNDEQYF.

The CDR3 region has the DNA TGCAGTGCTAGAGGCTCCACTGAAGCTTTCTTT. Its translation is CSARGSTEAFF. The chain is built from TRBV20-1 and TRBJ1-1; D not resolved. From germline, CDR1 is DFQATT and CDR2 SNEGSKA (reference sequence). This CDR3 has 11 amino acids. Trimming cost V 1 base and J 4 bases, with 4 bases left between them.

This clone appeared a single time. The CDR3 bases are TGTGCCAGCAGTTGGGGGACACCATCTAACTATGGCTACACCTTC. Amino acids: CASSWGTPSNYGYTF. The chain carries TRBV6-5 and TRBJ1-2; TRBD1 might be the D (6 bases). CDR3 length equals 15 residues. Trimming pared 4 bases from V and 0 bases from J, leaving 12 bases between. The germline CDR1 and CDR2 sequences are MNHEY and SVGAGI.

The chain is built from TRBV5-6 and TRBJ1-1, with unresolved D. This CDR3 is built from 13 residues. V lost 4 bases, J lost 0 bases, and 7 bases lay in between. Germline CDR1 and CDR2: SGHDT and YYEEEE. The CDR3 protein is CASSTTVNTEAFF. DNA of the CDR3: TGTGCCAGCAGCACAACGGTGAACACTGAAGCTTTCTTT.

The rearrangement links TRBV29-1 to TRBJ2-7; TRBD1 matches at 10 bases. This CDR3 has 13 residues. Germline lookup yields CDR1 SQVTM and CDR2 ANQGSEA. CDR3 in amino acids: CSTTGTGDYEQYF. Written as DNA, the CDR3 is TGCAGTACTACCGGGACAGGGGACTACGAGCAGTACTTC.

The V gene is TRBV5-6, the J gene TRBJ2-3, with D tentatively TRBD1 (6 bases). Trimming left V 0 bases short and J 5 bases short, with 10 bases between. The CDR3 runs to 14 residues. Germline loops: CDR1 SGHDT, CDR2 YYEEEE. The CDR3 DNA is TGTGCCAGCAGCTTGGGGCTAGGGGGAGATACGCAGTATTTT. Its protein product is CASSLGLGGDTQYF.

The chain uses TRBV10-3 and TRBJ1-3; D gene unclear. The CDR3 runs 11 residues. From germline, CDR1 is ENHRY and CDR2 SYGVKD. The V gene lost 11 bases and the J gene lost 0 bases, with 5 bases spanning the gap. The CDR3 is CAVYSGNTIYF. The CDR3 DNA sequence: TGTGCCGTGTACTCTGGAAACACCATATATTTT.

The CDR3 protein is CASSQAGSSYNEQFF. The CDR3 nucleotides read TGCGCCAGCAGCCAAGCTGGTTCCTCCTACAATGAGCAGTTCTTC. The chain is built from TRBV4-3 and TRBJ2-1, with unresolved D. The CDR3 length is 15 residues. CDR1 is LGHNA and CDR2 is YSLEER in the germline V gene. Deletions cut 1 base from V and 0 bases from J, with 7 bases between.

The gene calls are TRBV27 and TRBJ2-7; TRBD1 aligns across 7 bases. Germline V gene data show CDR1 as MNHEY and CDR2 as SMNVEV (reference sequence). V was clipped by 6 bases and J by 0 bases; unmatched bases: 14. There are 17 residues in the CDR3. The CDR3: CASSRQGPGTASYEQYF. CDR3 coding DNA: TGTGCCAGCAGCCGACAGGGACCCGGGACAGCCTCCTACGAGCAGTACTTC.

The chain employs TRBV6-5 and TRBJ2-1; D unclear. V was clipped by 7 bases and J by 7 bases, with 14 bases between them. CDR1 and CDR2 (germline): MNHEY, SVGAGI. CDR3 length: 13 residues. CDR3 DNA: TGTGCCAGCACCCCCGGGCCCCTGAATGAGCAGTTCTTC. Its translation: CASTPGPLNEQFF.

This rearrangement joins TRBV5-4 to TRBJ1-2; perhaps TRBD1 as D (6 bases). From germline, CDR1 is SGHNT and CDR2 YYREEE (reference sequence). The CDR3 is 14 residues long. Trimming cost V 0 bases and J 2 bases, with 8 bases left between them. This CDR3 is CASSLGGQNYGYTF. The DNA of the CDR3 is TGTGCCAGCAGCTTGGGAGGACAGAACTATGGCTACACCTTC.

CDR3 sequence reads: CASSPAGDSGNTIYF. In DNA form, the CDR3 reads TGTGCCAGCAGCCCCGCGGGGGACTCTGGAAACACCATATATTTT. The chain carries TRBV11-3 and TRBJ1-3, with a possible D match to TRBD1 (5 bases). The CDR3 consists of 15 residues. The V end was cut by 5 bases, the J end by 0 bases, with 11 bases between. The V gene's germline CDR1 is SGHNT and CDR2 YENEEA. Variable domain in full (rest from reference TRBV11-3 and TRBJ1-3): EAGVVQSPRYKIIEKKQPVAFWCNPISGHNTLYWYLQNLGQGPELLIRYENEEAVDDSQLPKDRFSAERLKGVDSTLKIQPAELGDSAVYLCASSPAGDSGNTIYFGEGSWLTVV.

This chain uses TRBV9 with TRBJ2-5; 8 bases agree with TRBD1. V shed 0 bases and J 5 bases; nucleotides not matched to a gene: 12. This CDR3 is 17 amino acids long. The germline CDR1 and CDR2 sequences are SGDLS and YYNGEE. CDR3 DNA sequence: TGTGCCAGCAGCGTAGCTATCCAGGGGGCATGGGGGGAGACCCAGTACTTC. It encodes CASSVAIQGAWGETQYF.

The chain has TRBV18 and TRBJ1-1, with D possibly TRBD1 on 5 matching bases. The CDR3 loop spans 15 amino acids. Trimming left V 3 bases short and J 5 bases short, with 16 bases between. The germline CDR1 and CDR2 sequences are KGHSH and LQKENI. The CDR3 sequence is CASSPSQGVGTEAFF. The CDR3 nucleotides read TGTGCCAGCTCACCTTCTCAGGGCGTTGGAACTGAAGCTTTCTTT. Full variable domain (missing parts from reference TRBV18 and TRBJ1-1): NAGVMQNPRHLVRRRGQEARLRCSPMKGHSHVYWYRQLPEEGLKFMVYLQKENIIDESGMPKERFSAEFPKEGPSILRIQQVVRGDSAAYFCASSPSQGVGTEAFFGQGTRLTVV.

This clone showed up just a few times. The chain employs TRBV19 and TRBJ2-7; 8 nucleotides line up with TRBD1. The CDR3 runs 14 residues. V dropped 3 bases and J dropped 4; count of bases not matched to a gene: 5. The germline V gene has CDR1 LNHDA and CDR2 SQIVND (reference sequence). The CDR3 loop reads CASSIAQGAYEQYF. Here the CDR3 DNA reads TGTGCCAGTAGTATTGCGCAGGGGGCTTACGAGCAGTACTTC.

The genes are TRBV7-2 and TRBJ1-5; 7 bases are shared with TRBD1. In germline, CDR1 is SGHTA, CDR2 FQGNSA. This CDR3 has 14 amino acids. The V and J ends lost 5 bases and 7 bases, in that order; junction bases with no gene match: 8. CDR3 in DNA: TGTGCCAGCAGCCCGACAGGGCCACGCCAGCCCCAGCATTTT. Residues: CASSPTGPRQPQHF. Combining the CDR3 with reference TRBV7-2 and TRBJ1-5 gives the whole variable domain GAGVSQSPSNKVTEKGKDVELRCDPISGHTALYWYRQSLGQGLEFLIYFQGNSAPDKSGLPSDRFSAERTGGSVSTLTIQRTQQEDSAVYLCASSPTGPRQPQHFGDGTRLSIL.

This clone was detected only once. The DNA for the CDR3 is TGTGCCAGCAGCCAAGAAGGGAGTGTTACGAACTATGGCTACACCTTC. Translating gives CASSQEGSVTNYGYTF. The rearrangement links TRBV4-2 to TRBJ1-2; D call uncertain. Trimming pared 0 bases from V and 2 bases from J, leaving 13 bases between. Germline-derived CDR1 and CDR2 are LGHNA and YNFKEQ. The CDR3 has 16 residues.

The chain employs TRBV4-1 and TRBJ2-5, with TRBD2 identical over 12 bases. The CDR3 is 16 residues long. The germline CDR1 and CDR2 sequences are MGHRA and YSYEKL. J lost 3 bases, V lost 6 bases, and 8 bases had no gene match. This chain's CDR3 is CASRRLTSGGEETQYF. CDR3 nucleotides: TGCGCCAGCAGACGCCTGACTAGCGGGGGAGAAGAGACCCAGTACTTC.

The chain combines TRBV6-1 with TRBJ1-1; a possible D gene is TRBD1 (5 bases). The germline gives CDR1 MNHNS, CDR2 SASEGT. V was clipped by 6 bases and J by 0 bases, with 11 bases between them. This CDR3 comprises 14 residues. The chain's CDR3 is CASSSGTVNTEAFF. The CDR3 coding sequence is TGTGCCAGCAGCTCCGGGACGGTGAACACTGAAGCTTTCTTT.

The chain uses TRBV7-8 and TRBJ1-5; D call uncertain. V lost 5 bases and J 7 bases, leaving 18 bases between the germline ends. Germline V lookup: CDR1 SGHVS, CDR2 FQNEAQ. The CDR3 covers 15 residues. The chain's CDR3 is CASSQRVGLEQPQHF. The CDR3 nucleotides read TGTGCCAGCAGCCAGCGCGTGGGGTTGGAGCAGCCCCAGCATTTT.